The entry that follows covers one TCR beta chain sequence. These data originate in a study of TIL therapy for anti-PD-1-resistant metastatic lung cancer. On the study more broadly: Tumors carried a median roughly 1.5 non-synonymous mutations per megabase.

The CDR3 covers 14 residues. The V segment lost 1 base and the J segment 5 bases; nucleotides outside the gene matches: 4. The germline V gene has CDR1 SGDLS and CDR2 YYNGEE. The libraries were made with immunoSEQ v3. Sequencing was performed with immunoSEQ multiplex PCR; in TCRdb, only in-frame clones are kept and a portion is missing. The profile shows approximately 45,000 clones, less than 80% of them singletons. Indicated time point: pre-treatment sample, taken before nivolumab and TIL therapy. The TCR comes from a man between 65 and 79 years old with non-small cell lung cancer. J is TRBJ2-7 and V is TRBV9; 9 bases align to TRBD1. This sample comprised blood, obtained at baseline. The CDR3 region has the DNA TGTGCCAGCAGCGTATCCGACAGGGGGAACGAGCAGTACTTC. Protein product: CASSVSDRGNEQYF.